This entry lists 14 T cell receptor beta chains sequenced from one sample in a study of blood T cell repertoires in COVID-19. The assay was immunoSEQ multiplex PCR, and TCRdb's table has in-frame clones only and misses some. Of under 110,000 clones in the sample, 75% to 90% are singletons; the top ten hold about 1.8%. The sequenced material came from peripheral blood. The receptors originated from a woman in her 70s with active or convalescent COVID-19.

The CDR3 reads CASSLDYAGGNNEQFF. DNA of the CDR3: TGTGCCAGCAGCTTAGATTACGCGGGAGGTAACAATGAGCAGTTCTTC. This chain links TRBV7-6 with TRBJ2-1; TRBD2 matches at 8 bases. The trim removed 1 base at V and 5 bases at J, leaving 7 bases unmatched. Per germline, CDR1 SGHVS and CDR2 FNYEAQ. The CDR3 consists of 16 residues. The full variable domain, its missing parts supplied by reference TRBV7-6 and TRBJ2-1, is GAGVSQSPRYKVTKRGQDVALRCDPISGHVSLYWYRQALGQGPEFLTYFNYEAQQDKSGLPNDRFSAERPEGSISTLTIQRTEQRDSAMYRCASSLDYAGGNNEQFFGPGTRLTVL.

The J gene is TRBJ2-1, the V gene TRBV7-2; D uncertain. Trimming removed 1 base at V and 7 bases at J, with 8 bases between. This CDR3 is built from 13 residues. The germline gives CDR1 SGHTA, CDR2 FQGNSA. The CDR3 sequence is CASSLVRRNEQFF. CDR3 DNA sequence: TGTGCCAGCAGCTTAGTTAGGCGGAATGAGCAGTTCTTC.

V gene TRBV5-1 combines with J gene TRBJ2-7, with 7 bases fitting TRBD1. The germline CDR1 and CDR2 sequences are SGHRS and YFSETQ. The CDR3 runs 16 residues. V lost 4 bases, J lost 3 bases, and 13 bases stayed unmatched. This CDR3 is CASSATTGTAIYEQYF. In DNA form, the CDR3 reads TGCGCCAGCAGCGCCACGACTGGGACAGCGATCTACGAGCAGTACTTC.

This clone was recorded many times. Other nucleotide sequences in the sample specify the same CDR3. V and J are TRBV4-1 and TRBJ2-3; 9 bases fit TRBD2. Germline V gene lookup returns CDR1 MGHRA and CDR2 YSYEKL. Germline trimming cut 0 bases from V and 5 bases from J; bases unmatched to any gene: 6. The CDR3 consists of 16 residues. The CDR3 bases are TGCGCCAGCAGCCAAGATAAAGCGGGGGGTCAAGATACGCAGTATTTT. Its translation is CASSQDKAGGQDTQYF.

The V call is TRBV4-3, the J call TRBJ1-4; TRBD1 matches 9 bases. Trimming took 3 bases from V and 7 from J; bases not matched to a gene: 15. Per germline, CDR1 LGHNA and CDR2 YSLEER. The CDR3 covers 18 residues. For the CDR3, the DNA is TGCGCCAGCAGCCAGGGTCAGGGACAGGGCCGATTGGGTGAAAAACTGTTTTTT. It translates to CASSQGQGQGRLGEKLFF.

The chain joins TRBV28 to TRBJ1-1, with 8 positions matching TRBD1. The CDR3 totals 14 residues. V shed 3 bases, J shed 4 bases, and the junction held 4 bases outside the gene matches. CDR1 and CDR2 (germline): MDHEN, SYDVKM. This CDR3 reads CASSFQDRATEAFF. Here the CDR3 DNA reads TGTGCCAGCAGTTTCCAGGACAGGGCCACTGAAGCTTTCTTT.

Notes on this clone: The sample holds other DNA sequences that translate to the same CDR3. This sequence joins TRBV28 and TRBJ1-2; D might be TRBD1 (6 bases). Germline values: CDR1 MDHEN, CDR2 SYDVKM. Trimming left V 3 bases short and J 4 bases short, with 6 bases between. The CDR3 length is 12 residues. This CDR3 reads CASSFRGYGYTF. CDR3 nucleotides: TGTGCCAGCAGTTTCAGGGGCTATGGCTACACCTTC.

The chain joins TRBV5-1 to TRBJ2-1; TRBD2 agrees at 8 bases. The junction had 8 bases not matched to a gene; V was cut back by 7 bases and J by 2 bases. Per the germline V gene, CDR1 is SGHRS and CDR2 is YFSETQ. This CDR3 has 15 residues. The chain's CDR3 is CASWPGLGAYNEQFF. The CDR3 DNA follows: TGCGCCAGCTGGCCGGGACTAGGGGCCTACAATGAGCAGTTCTTC.

This sequence joins TRBV4-2 and TRBJ2-2; 9 bases align to TRBD2. CDR1 is LGHNA, CDR2 YNFKEQ, per germline. V was clipped by 2 bases and J by 3 bases; unmatched bases: 7. This CDR3 comprises 17 residues. CDR3 protein: CASSQRQRGVYTGELFF. The CDR3 nucleotides are TGTGCCAGCAGCCAACGTCAGCGGGGGGTTTACACCGGGGAGCTGTTTTTT.

Comment on this clone: The same CDR3 is also encoded by other DNA sequences in this sample. V gene TRBV4-3 combines with J gene TRBJ2-3, with D possibly TRBD2 on 6 matching bases. The CDR3 contains 15 residues. CDR1 is LGHNA and CDR2 is YSLEER in the germline V gene. V lost 0 bases to trimming and J lost 3 bases, with 10 bases between them. CDR3 region: CASSQEGGSTDTQYF. The DNA of the CDR3 is TGCGCCAGCAGCCAAGAGGGAGGATCTACAGATACGCAGTATTTT.

The CDR3 here is CASSIGFGASNQPQHF. The DNA of the CDR3 is TGTGCCAGCAGTATAGGATTTGGGGCTAGCAATCAGCCCCAGCATTTT. V is TRBV28 and J is TRBJ1-5, with a weak D call TRBD1 (5 bases). The CDR3 totals 16 residues. Trimming took off 5 bases at V and 0 bases at J, with 14 bases between the two ends. Germline V gene lookup returns CDR1 MDHEN and CDR2 SYDVKM.

CDR3 loop: CASSPGTAFYEQYF. CDR3 DNA: TGTGCCAGCTCACCAGGGACAGCGTTTTACGAGCAGTACTTC. The J gene is TRBJ2-7, the V gene TRBV18, with TRBD1 matching over 7 bases. This CDR3 contains 14 residues. The trim removed 2 bases at V and 4 bases at J, leaving 5 bases unmatched. CDR1 is KGHSH, CDR2 LQKENI, per germline.

The chain recombines TRBV9 with TRBJ2-3; D is unclear. CDR3 size: 14 residues. The ends were cut back, 0 bases at V and 0 bases at J, with 5 bases in the middle. From germline, CDR1 is SGDLS and CDR2 YYNGEE. For the CDR3, the DNA is TGTGCCAGCAGCGTAGTTTCTAGCACAGATACGCAGTATTTT. Translating it yields CASSVVSSTDTQYF.

This chain's CDR3 is CASSPTRVETQYF. DNA for the CDR3: TGTGCCAGCAGCCCTACTAGGGTCGAGACCCAGTACTTC. The chain carries TRBV12-3 or TRBV12-4 and TRBJ2-5, with D possibly being TRBD2 (5 bases). The CDR3 is 13 residues long. Trimming took 6 bases from V and 5 from J, leaving 13 bases between them.